The 15 T cell receptor beta chains below all came from one sample that was sequenced in a study of regulatory T cells in long-lasting Graves disease. CDR3-region Arm-PCR and iRepertoire HTBI primers produced the TCR beta libraries. TCRdb re-derived calls from the multiplex PCR reads in MiXCR, one entry per CDR3 protein. The sample holds 560,000 or so distinct CDR3 sequences, 15% to 20% seen once. The time point here: newly diagnosed GD, antithyroid drugs for less than 3 months. The authors made the TCR library using RNA they extracted from PBMCs. These same records also appear under a second study, on T cells in Graves' hyperthyroidism and ophthalmopathy.

The sample was peripheral blood mononuclear cells (PBMCs), taken at new diagnosis, from a patient treated with antithyroid drugs. The receptor set was obtained from a man between 18 and 35 years old with Graves disease.

This clonotype came up many times. The chain employs TRBV20-1 and TRBJ2-7, with 7 positions matching TRBD2. CDR3 size: 17 residues. Losses at the gene ends were 0 bases for V and 0 bases for J; bases not matched to a gene: 11. In germline, CDR1 is DFQATT, CDR2 SNEGSKA (reference sequence). The CDR3 loop reads CSARDRKGRGSSYEQYF. The CDR3 nucleotides are TGCAGTGCTAGAGATCGAAAAGGGCGGGGGAGCTCCTACGAGCAGTACTTC.

This clonotype was observed once. The chain carries TRBV27 and TRBJ2-5; 10 bases fit TRBD2. The CDR3 extends over 18 amino acids. From germline, CDR1 is MNHEY and CDR2 SMNVEV (reference sequence). Trimming removed 7 bases from V and 0 bases from J; junction bases left unmatched: 14. The CDR3 loop reads CASTPGTSATAYQETQYF. The CDR3 DNA sequence: TGTGCCAGCACCCCTGGGACTAGCGCGACCGCTTACCAAGAGACCCAGTACTTC.

This clonotype has a handful of counts. The gene calls are TRBV9 and TRBJ2-1; 7 bases agree with TRBD2. With V trimmed by 2 bases and J by 3 bases, 8 bases remained unmatched. The germline V gene encodes CDR1 SGDLS and CDR2 YYNGEE. This CDR3 contains 16 residues. The chain's CDR3 is CASSVGSGLLYNEQFF. The CDR3 nucleotides are TGTGCCAGCAGCGTGGGTAGCGGGTTGCTCTACAATGAGCAGTTCTTC.

This clonotype occurred many times. This chain connects TRBV6-1 to TRBJ2-7, with 9 nucleotides matching TRBD2. CDR1 is MNHNS and CDR2 is SASEGT in the germline V gene. The CDR3 sequence is 19 residues long. Trimming at V came to 3 bases and at J to 5 bases, leaving 20 bases not matched to a gene. CDR3: CASSDRFKPGSGSSDEQYF. Written as DNA, the CDR3 is TGTGCCAGCAGTGACCGCTTCAAACCCGGTAGCGGGAGTTCCGACGAGCAGTACTTC.

This chain links TRBV20-1 with TRBJ1-1; TRBD1 matches at 10 bases. V was clipped by 5 bases and J by 6 bases; unmatched bases: 3. The CDR3 loop spans 12 amino acids. CDR1 and CDR2 (germline): DFQATT, SNEGSKA (reference sequence). This chain's CDR3 is CSADDRGPEAFF. The CDR3 DNA reads TGCAGTGCTGATGACAGGGGGCCTGAAGCTTTCTTT.

The table lists this clonotype with a few counts. A read error may account for a junction end that differs from germline. The rearrangement links TRBV7-7 to TRBJ1-4, with a weak D call TRBD1 (6 bases). Germline V gene sequence: CDR1 SSHAT, CDR2 FNYEAQ (reference sequence). There are 16 residues in the CDR3. CDR3 sequence: CASSLGGRGMNEKLFF. CDR3 DNA sequence: TGTGCTAGCAGCTTAGGGGGTCGGGGAATGAATGAAAAACTGTTTTTT.

In its sample, this clonotype was seen a few times. This chain uses TRBV11-3 with TRBJ2-1; the D call may be TRBD1 or TRBD2 (5 bases each). Trimming removed 4 bases from V and 6 bases from J, with 10 bases in between. From germline, CDR1 is SGHNT and CDR2 YENEEA. CDR3 length: 13 residues. CDR3 in amino acids: CASSSRGVNEQFF. The CDR3 nucleotides read TGTGCCAGCAGCTCCAGAGGGGTCAATGAGCAGTTCTTC. Complete variable domain (other parts from reference TRBV11-3 and TRBJ2-1): EAGVVQSPRYKIIEKKQPVAFWCNPISGHNTLYWYLQNLGQGPELLIRYENEEAVDDSQLPKDRFSAERLKGVDSTLKIQPAELGDSAVYLCASSSRGVNEQFFGPGTRLTVL.

This sequence joins TRBV18 and TRBJ2-5; D uncertain. The CDR3 has 16 residues. V shed 0 bases and J shed 4 bases, with 15 bases lying between them. Germline V gene lookup returns CDR1 KGHSH and CDR2 LQKENI. The CDR3: CASSPPYGGYRETQYF. In nucleotides, the CDR3 is TGTGCCAGCTCACCACCGTATGGTGGATATCGAGAGACCCAGTACTTC.

This clonotype was seen repeatedly, ten times or more. The genes are TRBV11-2 and TRBJ2-2; tentative D call: TRBD1 (6 bases). This CDR3 is 15 amino acids long. Looked up from germline, CDR1 is SGHAT and CDR2 is FQNNGV. V was cut by 5 bases and J by 7 bases, with 17 bases left in between. CDR3 loop: CASSELGGDNGELFF. DNA for the CDR3: TGTGCCAGCAGCGAATTAGGTGGGGACAACGGGGAGCTGTTTTTT.

The table lists this clonotype with many counts. V is TRBV28 and J is TRBJ2-3; TRBD2 might be the D (6 bases). The germline V and J ends were trimmed by 3 bases and 2 bases, with 15 bases remaining between them. This CDR3 comprises 16 residues. CDR1 is MDHEN, CDR2 SYDVKM, per germline. CDR3 bases: TGTGCCAGCAGTTTTGGCGGGGAGGCCCTCACAGATACGCAGTATTTT. Translated: CASSFGGEALTDTQYF.

V is TRBV5-1 and J is TRBJ2-1; TRBD2 matches at 7 bases. The J segment lost 6 bases and the V segment lost 7 bases, leaving 16 bases of the junction unmatched. The CDR3 spans 16 residues. Germline-derived CDR1 and CDR2 are SGHRS and YFSETQ. As DNA, the CDR3 is TGCGCCAGCGCCGGGGGGTCCGGGAGTAGTGGCAATGAGCAGTTCTTC. It encodes CASAGGSGSSGNEQFF.

This clonotype was seen many times. Its ends do not fully match the called genes, so a read error is possible. The rearrangement joins TRBV5-1 to TRBJ2-7; no firm D call. The CDR3 totals 15 residues. From germline, CDR1 is SGHRS and CDR2 YFSETQ. The CDR3 DNA follows: TGTGCCAGCAGCTTAGATGGCCAAGGGTCGTACGAGCAGTACTTC. It yields the protein CASSLDGQGSYEQYF. Together with reference TRBV5-1 and TRBJ2-7, the CDR3 gives the full variable domain: KAGVTQTPRYLIKTRGQQVTLSCSPISGHRSVSWYQQTPGQGLQFLFEYFSETQRNKGNFPGRFSGRQFSNSRSEMNVSTLELGDSALYLCASSLDGQGSYEQYFGPGTRLTVT.

The chain uses TRBV6-1 and TRBJ1-6; perhaps TRBD1 as D (6 bases). Germline V gene data show CDR1 as MNHNS and CDR2 as SASEGT. The CDR3 sequence is 17 residues long. Trimming shortened V by 0 bases and J by 7 bases, and 16 bases separated the two germline ends. The CDR3 region is CASSEAEFRDTNSPLHF. CDR3 nucleotides: TGTGCCAGCAGTGAAGCGGAGTTCCGGGACACAAATTCACCCCTCCACTTT.

This clonotype occurred many times. This sequence joins TRBV3-1 and TRBJ2-1, with TRBD2 matching over 13 bases. Germline V gene data show CDR1 as LGHDT and CDR2 as YNNKEL (reference sequence). V trimming: 4 bases; J trimming: 4 bases; junction bases outside the gene matches: 1. The CDR3 covers 15 residues. The CDR3 here is CASSRLAGGYNEQFF. CDR3 sequence (DNA): TGTGCCAGCAGCCGACTAGCGGGAGGTTACAATGAGCAGTTCTTC.

This chain links TRBV15 with TRBJ1-1; D is unresolved. Germline CDR1 and CDR2: LNHNV and YYDKDF (reference sequence). V gave up 6 bases and J gave up 6 bases, with 17 bases separating them. This CDR3 contains 14 residues. The CDR3 DNA follows: TGTGCCACCAGTGGGAGTCCTGTTCGCGCTGAAGCTTTCTTT. Its protein is CATSGSPVRAEAFF.